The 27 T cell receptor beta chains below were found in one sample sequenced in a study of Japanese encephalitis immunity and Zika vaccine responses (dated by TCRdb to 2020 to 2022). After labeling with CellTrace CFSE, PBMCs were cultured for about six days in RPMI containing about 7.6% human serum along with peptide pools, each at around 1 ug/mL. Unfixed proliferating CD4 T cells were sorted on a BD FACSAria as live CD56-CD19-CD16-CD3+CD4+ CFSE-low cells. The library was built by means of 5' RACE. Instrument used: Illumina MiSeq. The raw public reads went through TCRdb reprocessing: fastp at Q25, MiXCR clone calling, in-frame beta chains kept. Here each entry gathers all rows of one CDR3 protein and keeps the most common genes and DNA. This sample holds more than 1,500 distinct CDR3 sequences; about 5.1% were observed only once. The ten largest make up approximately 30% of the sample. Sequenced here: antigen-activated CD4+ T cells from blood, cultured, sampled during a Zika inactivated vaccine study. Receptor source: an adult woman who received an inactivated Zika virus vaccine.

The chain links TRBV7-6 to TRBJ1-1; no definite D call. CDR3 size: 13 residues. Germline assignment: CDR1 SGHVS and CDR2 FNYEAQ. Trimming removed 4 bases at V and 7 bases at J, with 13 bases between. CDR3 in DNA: TGTGCCAGCAGCTCCCTTGGGCGGAATGAAGCTTTCTTT. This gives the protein CASSSLGRNEAFF.

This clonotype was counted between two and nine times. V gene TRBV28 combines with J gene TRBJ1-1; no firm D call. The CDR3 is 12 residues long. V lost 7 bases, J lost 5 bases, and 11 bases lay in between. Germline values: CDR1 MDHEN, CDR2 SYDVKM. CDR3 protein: CASTDVGTEAFF. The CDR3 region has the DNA TGTGCCAGCACAGACGTGGGGACTGAAGCTTTCTTT.

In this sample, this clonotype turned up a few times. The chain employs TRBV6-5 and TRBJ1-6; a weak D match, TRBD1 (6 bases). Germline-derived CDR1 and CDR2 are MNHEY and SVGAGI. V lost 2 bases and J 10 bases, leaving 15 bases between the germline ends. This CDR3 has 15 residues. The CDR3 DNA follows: TGTGCCAGCAGTTACACACAGGGACTTGAATCACCCCTCCACTTT. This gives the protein CASSYTQGLESPLHF.

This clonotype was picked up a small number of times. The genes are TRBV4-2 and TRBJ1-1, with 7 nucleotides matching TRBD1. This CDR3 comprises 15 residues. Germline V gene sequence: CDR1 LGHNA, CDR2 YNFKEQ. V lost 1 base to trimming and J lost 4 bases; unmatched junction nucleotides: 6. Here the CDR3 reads CASSQVTTGPTEAFF. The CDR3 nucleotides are TGTGCCAGCAGCCAAGTCACGACAGGGCCCACTGAAGCTTTCTTT.

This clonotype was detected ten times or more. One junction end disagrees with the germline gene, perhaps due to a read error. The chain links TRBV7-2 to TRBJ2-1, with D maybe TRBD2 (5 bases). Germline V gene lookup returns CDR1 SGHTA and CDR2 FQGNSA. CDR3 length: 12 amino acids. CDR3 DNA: TGTGCCAGCAGCTGGAACGACTACGAGCCGTTCTTC. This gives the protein CASSWNDYEPFF.

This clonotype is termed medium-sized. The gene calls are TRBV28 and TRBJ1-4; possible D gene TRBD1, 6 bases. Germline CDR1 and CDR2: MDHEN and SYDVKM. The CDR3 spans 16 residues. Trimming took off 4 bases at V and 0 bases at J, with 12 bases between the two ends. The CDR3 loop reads CASSSDSLATNEKLFF. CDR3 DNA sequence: TGTGCCAGCAGTTCGGACAGTCTTGCAACTAATGAAAAACTGTTTTTT.

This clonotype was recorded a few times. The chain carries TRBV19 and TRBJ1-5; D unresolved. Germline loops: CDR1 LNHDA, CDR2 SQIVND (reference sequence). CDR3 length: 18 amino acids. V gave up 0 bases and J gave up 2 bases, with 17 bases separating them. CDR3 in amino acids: CASSIDREIMSRNQPQHF. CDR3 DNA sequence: TGTGCCAGTAGTATAGATCGGGAGATAATGAGTCGCAATCAGCCCCAGCATTTT.

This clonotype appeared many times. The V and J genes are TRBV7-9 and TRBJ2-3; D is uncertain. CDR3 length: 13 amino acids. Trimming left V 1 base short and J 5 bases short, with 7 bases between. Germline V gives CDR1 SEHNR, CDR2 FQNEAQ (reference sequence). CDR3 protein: CASSLVWEDTQYF. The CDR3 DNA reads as TGTGCCAGCAGCTTAGTCTGGGAAGATACGCAGTATTTT.

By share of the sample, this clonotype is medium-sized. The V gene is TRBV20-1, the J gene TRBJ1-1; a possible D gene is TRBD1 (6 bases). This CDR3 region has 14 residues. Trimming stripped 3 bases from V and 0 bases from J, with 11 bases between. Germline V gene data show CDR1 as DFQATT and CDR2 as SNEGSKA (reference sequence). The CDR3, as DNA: TGCAGTGCTAGCGAGGGGGGGTTGAACACTGAAGCTTTCTTT. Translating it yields CSASEGGLNTEAFF.

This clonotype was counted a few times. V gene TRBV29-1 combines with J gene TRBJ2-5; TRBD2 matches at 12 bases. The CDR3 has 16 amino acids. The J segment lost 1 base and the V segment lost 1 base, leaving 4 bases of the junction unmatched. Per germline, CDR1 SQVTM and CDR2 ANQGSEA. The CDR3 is CSVEGTSGVLQETQYF. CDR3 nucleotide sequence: TGCAGCGTTGAAGGGACTAGCGGGGTTCTCCAAGAGACCCAGTACTTC.

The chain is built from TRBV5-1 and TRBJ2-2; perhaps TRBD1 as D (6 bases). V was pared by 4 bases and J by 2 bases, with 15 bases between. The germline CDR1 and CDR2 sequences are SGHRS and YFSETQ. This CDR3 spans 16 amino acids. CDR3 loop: CASSRLRDTNTGELFF. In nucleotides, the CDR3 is TGCGCCAGCAGCCGGCTCCGGGACACAAACACCGGGGAGCTGTTTTTT.

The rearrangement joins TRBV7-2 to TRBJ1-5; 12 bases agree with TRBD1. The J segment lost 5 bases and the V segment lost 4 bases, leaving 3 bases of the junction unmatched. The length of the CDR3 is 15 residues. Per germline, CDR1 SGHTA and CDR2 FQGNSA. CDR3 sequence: CASSSGTGGYQPQHF. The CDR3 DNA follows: TGTGCCAGCAGCTCCGGGACAGGGGGCTATCAGCCCCAGCATTTT.

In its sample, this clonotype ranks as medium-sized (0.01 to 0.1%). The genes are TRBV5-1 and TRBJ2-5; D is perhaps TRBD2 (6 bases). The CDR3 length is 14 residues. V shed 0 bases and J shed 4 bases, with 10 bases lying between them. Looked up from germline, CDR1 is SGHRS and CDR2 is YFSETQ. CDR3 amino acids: CASSLAGDVETQYF. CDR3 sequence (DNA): TGCGCCAGCAGCTTGGCGGGGGATGTAGAGACCCAGTACTTC.

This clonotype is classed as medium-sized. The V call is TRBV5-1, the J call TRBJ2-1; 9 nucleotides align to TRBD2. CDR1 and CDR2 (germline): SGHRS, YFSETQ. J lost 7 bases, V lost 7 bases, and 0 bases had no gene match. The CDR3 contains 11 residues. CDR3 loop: CASGLANEQFF. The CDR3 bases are TGCGCCAGCGGACTAGCGAATGAGCAGTTCTTC.

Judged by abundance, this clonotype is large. The CDR3 protein is CSAGDGDNEKLFF. Here the CDR3 DNA reads TGCAGCGCCGGAGACGGCGATAATGAAAAACTGTTTTTT. The chain uses TRBV29-1 and TRBJ1-4; D remains unclear. The V end lost 7 bases, the J end lost 4 bases, and 13 bases lay between the germline ends. The CDR3 has 13 amino acids. From germline, CDR1 is SQVTM and CDR2 ANQGSEA.

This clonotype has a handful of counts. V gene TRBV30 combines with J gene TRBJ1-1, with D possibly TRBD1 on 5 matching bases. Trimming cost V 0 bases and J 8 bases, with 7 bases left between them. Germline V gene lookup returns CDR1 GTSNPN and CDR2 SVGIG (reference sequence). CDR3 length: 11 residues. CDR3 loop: CAWSVYREAFF. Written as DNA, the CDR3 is TGTGCCTGGAGTGTGTACAGGGAAGCTTTCTTT.

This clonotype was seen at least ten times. The DNA for the CDR3 is TGCAGTGCTCGCACCGGGACAGCTACATATAGCAATCAGCCCCAGCATTTT. Translation: CSARTGTATYSNQPQHF. This chain connects TRBV20-1 to TRBJ1-5; 7 bases fit TRBD1. CDR1 DFQATT and CDR2 SNEGSKA come from the germline V gene (reference sequence). The CDR3 length is 17 residues. Unmatched junction bases numbered 13, after V lost 5 bases and J lost 0 bases.

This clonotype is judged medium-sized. CDR3 bases: TGTGCCAGCAGCCGGGATGCCGGGGAGGGACCAGATACGCAGTATTTT. Protein product: CASSRDAGEGPDTQYF. J is TRBJ2-3 and V is TRBV12-3 or TRBV12-4, with 7 bases matching TRBD2. This CDR3 is built from 16 residues. V shed 6 bases and J 4 bases; nucleotides not matched to a gene: 13.

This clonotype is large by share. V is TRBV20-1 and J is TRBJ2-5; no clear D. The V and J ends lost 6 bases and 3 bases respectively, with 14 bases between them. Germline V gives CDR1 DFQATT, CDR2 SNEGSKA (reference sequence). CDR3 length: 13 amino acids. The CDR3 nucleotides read TGCAGTGCCCCCATTTGGAGTAAAGAGACCCAGTACTTC. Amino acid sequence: CSAPIWSKETQYF.

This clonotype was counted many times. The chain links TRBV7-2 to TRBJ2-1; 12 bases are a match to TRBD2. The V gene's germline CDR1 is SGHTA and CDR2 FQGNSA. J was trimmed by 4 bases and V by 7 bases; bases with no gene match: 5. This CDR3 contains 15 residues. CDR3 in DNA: TGTGCCAGCATCCTGGGACTAGCGGGTTACAATGAGCAGTTCTTC. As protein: CASILGLAGYNEQFF. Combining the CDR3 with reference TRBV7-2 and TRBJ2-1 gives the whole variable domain GAGVSQSPSNKVTEKGKDVELRCDPISGHTALYWYRQSLGQGLEFLIYFQGNSAPDKSGLPSDRFSAERTGGSVSTLTIQRTQQEDSAVYLCASILGLAGYNEQFFGPGTRLTVL.

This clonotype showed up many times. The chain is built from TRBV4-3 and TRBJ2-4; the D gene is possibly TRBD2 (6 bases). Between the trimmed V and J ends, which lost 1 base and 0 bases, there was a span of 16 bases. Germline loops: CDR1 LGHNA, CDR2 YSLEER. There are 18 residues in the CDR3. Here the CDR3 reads CASSQGTPRGLAKNIQYF. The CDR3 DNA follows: TGCGCCAGCAGCCAAGGGACCCCGCGGGGACTAGCCAAAAACATTCAGTACTTC.

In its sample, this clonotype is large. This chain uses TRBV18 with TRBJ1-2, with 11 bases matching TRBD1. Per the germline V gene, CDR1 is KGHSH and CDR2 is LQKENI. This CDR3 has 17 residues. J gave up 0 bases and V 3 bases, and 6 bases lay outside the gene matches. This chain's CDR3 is CASSPGTGGIANYGYTF. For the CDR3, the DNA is TGTGCCAGCTCACCCGGGACAGGGGGAATCGCTAACTATGGCTACACCTTC.

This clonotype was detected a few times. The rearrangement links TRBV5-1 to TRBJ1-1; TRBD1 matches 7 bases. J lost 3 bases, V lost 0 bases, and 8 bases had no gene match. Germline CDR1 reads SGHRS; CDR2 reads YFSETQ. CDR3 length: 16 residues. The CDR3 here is CASSLGQGRGYTEAFF. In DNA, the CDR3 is TGCGCCAGCAGCTTGGGACAGGGACGGGGGTACACTGAAGCTTTCTTT.

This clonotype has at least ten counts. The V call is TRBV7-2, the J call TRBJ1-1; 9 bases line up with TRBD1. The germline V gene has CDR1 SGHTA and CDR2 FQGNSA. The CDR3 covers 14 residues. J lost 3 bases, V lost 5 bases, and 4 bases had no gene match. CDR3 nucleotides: TGTGCCAGCAGCGAGACAGGGGGGCACACTGAAGCTTTCTTT. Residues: CASSETGGHTEAFF.

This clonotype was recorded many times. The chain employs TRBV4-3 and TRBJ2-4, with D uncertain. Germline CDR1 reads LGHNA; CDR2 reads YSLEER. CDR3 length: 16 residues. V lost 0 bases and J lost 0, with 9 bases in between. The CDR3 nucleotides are TGCGCCAGCAGCCAAGATGCACTACTAGCCAAAAACATTCAGTACTTC. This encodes CASSQDALLAKNIQYF.

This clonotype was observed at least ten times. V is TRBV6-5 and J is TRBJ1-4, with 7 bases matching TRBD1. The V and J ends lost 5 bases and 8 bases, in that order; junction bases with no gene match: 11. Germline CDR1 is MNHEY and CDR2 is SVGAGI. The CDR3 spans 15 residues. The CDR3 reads CASSLHRGIGEKLFF. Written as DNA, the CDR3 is TGTGCCAGCAGTCTCCACAGGGGTATCGGGGAAAAACTGTTTTTT.

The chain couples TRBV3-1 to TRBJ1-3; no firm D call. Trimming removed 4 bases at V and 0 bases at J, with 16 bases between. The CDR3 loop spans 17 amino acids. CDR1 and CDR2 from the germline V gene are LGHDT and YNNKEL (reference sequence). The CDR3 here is CASSPPYTQPSGNTIYF. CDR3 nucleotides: TGTGCCAGCAGCCCACCATACACCCAACCCTCTGGAAACACCATATATTTT.